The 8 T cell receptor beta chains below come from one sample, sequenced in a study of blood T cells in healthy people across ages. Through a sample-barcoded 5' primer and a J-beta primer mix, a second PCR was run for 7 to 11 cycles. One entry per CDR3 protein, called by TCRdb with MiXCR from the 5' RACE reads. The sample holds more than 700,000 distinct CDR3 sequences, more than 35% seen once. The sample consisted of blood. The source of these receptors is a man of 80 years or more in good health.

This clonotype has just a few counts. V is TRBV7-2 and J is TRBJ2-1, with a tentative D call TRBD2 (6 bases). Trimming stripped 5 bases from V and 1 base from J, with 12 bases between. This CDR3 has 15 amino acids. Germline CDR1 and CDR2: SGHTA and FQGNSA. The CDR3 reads CASSKTSSSYNEQFF. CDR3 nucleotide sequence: TGTGCCAGCAGCAAAACTAGCAGTTCCTACAATGAGCAGTTCTTC. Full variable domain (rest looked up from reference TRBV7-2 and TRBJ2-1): GAGVSQSPSNKVTEKGKDVELRCDPISGHTALYWYRQSLGQGLEFLIYFQGNSAPDKSGLPSDRFSAERTGGSVSTLTIQRTQQEDSAVYLCASSKTSSSYNEQFFGPGTRLTVL.

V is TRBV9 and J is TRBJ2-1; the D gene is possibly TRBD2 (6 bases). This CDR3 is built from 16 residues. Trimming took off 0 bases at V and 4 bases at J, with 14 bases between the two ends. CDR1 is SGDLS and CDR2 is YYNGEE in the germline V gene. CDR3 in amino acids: CASSVEWGGSYNEQFF. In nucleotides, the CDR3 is TGTGCCAGCAGCGTAGAGTGGGGAGGATCTTACAATGAGCAGTTCTTC.

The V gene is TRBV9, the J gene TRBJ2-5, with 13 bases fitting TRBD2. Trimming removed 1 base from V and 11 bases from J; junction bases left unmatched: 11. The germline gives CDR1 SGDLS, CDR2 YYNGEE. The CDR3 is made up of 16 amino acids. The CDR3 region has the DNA TGTGCCAGCAGCGTAAGGACTAGCGGGAGTTTCAATGAGCAGTACTTC. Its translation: CASSVRTSGSFNEQYF.

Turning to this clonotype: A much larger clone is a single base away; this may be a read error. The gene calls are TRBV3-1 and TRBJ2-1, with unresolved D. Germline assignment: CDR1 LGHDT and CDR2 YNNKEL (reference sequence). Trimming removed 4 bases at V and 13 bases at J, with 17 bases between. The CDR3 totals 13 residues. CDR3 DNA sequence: TGTGCCAGCAGCCCAGGACGGATTGAGACCCAGTTCTTC. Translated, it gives CASSPGRIETQFF.

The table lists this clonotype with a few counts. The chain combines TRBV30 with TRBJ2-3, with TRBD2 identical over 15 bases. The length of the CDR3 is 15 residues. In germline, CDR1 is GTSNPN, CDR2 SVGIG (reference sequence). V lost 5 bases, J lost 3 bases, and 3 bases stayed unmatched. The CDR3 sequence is CAWGTSGRKTDTQYF. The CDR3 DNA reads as TGTGCCTGGGGGACTAGCGGGAGGAAGACAGATACGCAGTATTTT.

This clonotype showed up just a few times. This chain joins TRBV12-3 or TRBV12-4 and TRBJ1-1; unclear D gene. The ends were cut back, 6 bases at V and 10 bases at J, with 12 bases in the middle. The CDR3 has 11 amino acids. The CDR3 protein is CASSQKEIAFF. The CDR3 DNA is TGTGCCAGCAGCCAGAAGGAGATAGCTTTCTTT.

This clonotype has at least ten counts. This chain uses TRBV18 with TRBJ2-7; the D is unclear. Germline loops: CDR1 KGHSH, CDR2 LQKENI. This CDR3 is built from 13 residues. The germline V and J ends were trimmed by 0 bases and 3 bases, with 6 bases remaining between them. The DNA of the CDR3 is TGTGCCAGCTCACCACCGGGCCGCTACGAGCAGTACTTC. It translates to CASSPPGRYEQYF.

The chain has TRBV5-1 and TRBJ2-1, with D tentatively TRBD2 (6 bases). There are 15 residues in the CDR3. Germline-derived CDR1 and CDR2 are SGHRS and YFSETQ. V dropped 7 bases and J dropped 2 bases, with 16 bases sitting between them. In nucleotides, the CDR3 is TGCGCCAGCTACGGGGGAGAGGTTCCCTACAATGAGCAGTTCTTC. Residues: CASYGGEVPYNEQFF.